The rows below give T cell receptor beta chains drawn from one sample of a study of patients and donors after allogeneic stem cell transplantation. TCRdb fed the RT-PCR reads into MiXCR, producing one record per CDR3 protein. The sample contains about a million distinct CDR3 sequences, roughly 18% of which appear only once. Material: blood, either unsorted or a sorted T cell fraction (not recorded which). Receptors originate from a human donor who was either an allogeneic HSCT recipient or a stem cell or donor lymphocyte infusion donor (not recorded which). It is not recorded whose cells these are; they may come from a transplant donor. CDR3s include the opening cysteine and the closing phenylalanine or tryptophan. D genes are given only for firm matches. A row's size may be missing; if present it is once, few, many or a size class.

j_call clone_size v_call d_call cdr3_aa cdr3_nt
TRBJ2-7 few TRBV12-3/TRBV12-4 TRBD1 CASSLGTGQYF TGTGCCAGCAGTTTGGGGACAGGGCAGTACTTC
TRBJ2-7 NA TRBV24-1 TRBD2 CATSDGGLADEQYF TGTGCCACCAGTGATGGGGGACTAGCGGACGAGCAGTACTTC
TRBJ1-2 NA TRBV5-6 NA CASSWRGRVGGGYTF TGTGCCAGCAGCTGGAGGGGCAGGGTTGGAGGAGGCTACACCTTC
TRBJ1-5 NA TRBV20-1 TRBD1 CSAVLDRGYQPQHF TGCAGTGCCGTACTCGACAGGGGGTATCAGCCCCAGCATTTT
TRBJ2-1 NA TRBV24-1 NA CATSGAHSYNEQFF TGTGCCACCTCAGGGGCCCATTCCTACAATGAGCAGTTCTTC
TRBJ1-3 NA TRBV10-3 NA CAISPGVSRGFSGNTIYF TGTGCCATCAGCCCAGGGGTCTCACGGGGATTCTCTGGAAACACCATATATTTT
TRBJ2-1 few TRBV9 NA CASSPLGQYNEQFF TGTGCCAGCAGCCCCCTTGGCCAATACAATGAGCAGTTCTTC
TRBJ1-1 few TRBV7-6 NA CASSSSQGWTEAFF TGTGCCAGCAGCTCAAGCCAGGGGTGGACTGAAGCTTTCTTT
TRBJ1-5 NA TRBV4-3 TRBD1 CASSQSDRGGNQPQHF TGCGCCAGCAGCCAATCCGACAGGGGCGGCAATCAGCCCCAGCATTTT
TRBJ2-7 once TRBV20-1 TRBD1 CSARQVETGTVRSEQYF TGCAGTGCTAGGCAGGTGGAAACCGGGACAGTGAGGAGTGAGCAGTACTTC
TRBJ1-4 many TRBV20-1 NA CSARRQKNEKLFF TGCAGTGCTAGGAGGCAGAAGAATGAAAAACTGTTTTTT
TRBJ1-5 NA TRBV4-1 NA CASSQVDGSNQPQHF TGCGCCAGCAGCCAAGTAGACGGAAGCAATCAGCCCCAGCATTTT
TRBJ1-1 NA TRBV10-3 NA CAITKIQGNTEAFF TGTGCCATCACTAAAATACAGGGGAACACTGAAGCTTTCTTT
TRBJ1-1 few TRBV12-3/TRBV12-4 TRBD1 CASTRQGGTEAFF TGTGCCAGCACCAGACAGGGAGGCACTGAAGCTTTCTTT
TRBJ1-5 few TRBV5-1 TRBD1 CASSAGTGEDQPQHF TGCGCCAGCAGCGCCGGGACAGGGGAGGATCAGCCCCAGCATTTT
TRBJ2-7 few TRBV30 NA CAWTQDRFNTYEQYF TGTGCCTGGACCCAAGACAGGTTCAACACCTACGAGCAGTACTTC
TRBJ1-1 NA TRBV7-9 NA CASRPTGPTEAFF TGTGCCAGCAGACCAACAGGGCCTACTGAAGCTTTCTTT
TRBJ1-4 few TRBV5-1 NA CASSFETVPNEKLFF TGCGCCAGCAGCTTCGAGACAGTACCTAATGAAAAACTGTTTTTT
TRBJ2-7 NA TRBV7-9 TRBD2 CASSLARGRAGEQYF TGTGCCAGCAGCTTAGCGCGCGGGAGGGCAGGGGAGCAGTACTTC
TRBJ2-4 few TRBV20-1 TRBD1 CSAIDRGKNIQYF TGCAGTGCCATTGACAGGGGAAAAAACATTCAGTACTTC
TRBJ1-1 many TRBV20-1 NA CSAVPFGVNTEAFF TGCAGTGCTGTCCCCTTTGGTGTAAACACTGAAGCTTTCTTT
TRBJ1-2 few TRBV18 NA CASSAQGVNYGYTF TGTGCCAGCTCAGCACAGGGAGTTAACTATGGCTACACCTTC
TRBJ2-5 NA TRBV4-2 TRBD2 CASSPRLGGETQYF TGTGCCAGCAGCCCCCGACTGGGAGGGGAGACCCAGTACTTC